This T cell receptor (beta chain) was captured in a study of technical replicates of blood from four donors. Assay: immunoSEQ multiplex PCR; the TCRdb copy retains only in-frame clones and omits some. The top ten clones hold roughly 0.36% of a sample with approximately 53,000 clones, roughly 95% of them seen once. Trimming took 7 bases from V and 1 from J, leaving 10 bases between them. The CDR3 is 14 amino acids. Germline-derived CDR1 and CDR2 are ENHRY and SYGVKD. Sequenced: T cells isolated from PBMCs. The origin of this receptor is a human donor in good health. The chain is built from TRBV10-3 and TRBJ2-2; D possibly corresponds to TRBD2 (6 bases). This CDR3 is CAITGTLNTGELFF. CDR3 coding DNA: TGTGCCATCACCGGGACTTTGAACACCGGGGAGCTGTTTTTT.